The sequence of this T cell receptor beta chain was determined in a study of shared clonotypes between healthy human individuals. Study details: Samples came from two female and a few male donors aged 18 to 49. Each donor's CD8 memory used one plate, CD8 naive two, each CD4 subset three. Study observations and caveats: Around 4.7% of naive CD4 clonotypes were shared across several donors.

With V trimmed by 5 bases and J by 6 bases, 7 bases remained unmatched. The germline V gene has CDR1 LNHDA and CDR2 SQIVND (reference sequence). The length of the CDR3 is 13 residues. The method was immunoSEQ multiplex PCR; TCRdb's version includes in-frame clones alone and lacks a portion of them. The sample comprises about 1.4 million clones, roughly 96% of which are singletons, and about 1% rests with the top ten. To note about this clone: As yet, its antigen is unknown. This specimen includes other DNA sequences encoding the same CDR3.

The origin of this receptor is a young man in good health. Source material: naive CD4+ T cells sorted from blood. Noted subset: CD45RA+ positively selected. The V call is TRBV19, the J call TRBJ2-7; 7 bases are a match to TRBD2. The CDR3 coding sequence is TGTGCCAGTAGTCCCCGACTAGCCGGCGAGCAGTACTTC. It specifies CASSPRLAGEQYF.